Following are 21 T cell receptor beta chains from one sample sequenced in a study of T cells in Graves' hyperthyroidism and ophthalmopathy. TCR beta CDR3 regions were amplified from RNA transcripts. The HTBI primer set drove a first-round RT-PCR of the TCR CDR3. TCRdb re-called the multiplex PCR reads with MiXCR, one entry per CDR3 protein. The sample has approximately 360,000 distinct CDR3 sequences, 25% seen once; the top ten hold less than 75%. Sequences were obtained from blood. The source is a man over 45 with Graves' hyperthyroidism.

The rearrangement uses TRBV13 and TRBJ2-7, with D tentatively TRBD1 or TRBD2 (5 bases each). Germline loops: CDR1 PRHDT, CDR2 FYEKMQ (reference sequence). The CDR3 has 14 amino acids. Trimming cost V 5 bases and J 0 bases, with 11 bases left between them. In DNA, the CDR3 is TGTGCCAGCAGCCCTGAGGGGACCTCCTACGAGCAGTACTTC. Translated, it gives CASSPEGTSYEQYF.

V is TRBV30 and J is TRBJ1-1, with 10 bases matching TRBD1. The junction had 4 bases not matched to a gene; V was cut back by 4 bases and J by 5 bases. The CDR3 consists of 13 residues. Germline assignment: CDR1 GTSNPN and CDR2 SVGIG (reference sequence). The CDR3, as DNA: TGTGCCTGGACCGGACAGGGGGTAACTGAAGCTTTCTTT. It translates to CAWTGQGVTEAFF. The full variable domain, rest sourced from reference TRBV30 and TRBJ1-1, is SQTIHQWPATLVQPVGSPLSLECTVEGTSNPNLYWYRQAAGRGLQLLFYSVGIGQISSEVPQNLSASRPQDRQFILSSKKLLLSDSGFYLCAWTGQGVTEAFFGQGTRLTVV.

The V call is TRBV6-2 or TRBV6-3, the J call TRBJ1-5; 9 positions match TRBD1. Trimming removed 0 bases from V and 9 bases from J; junction bases left unmatched: 6. Germline V gives CDR1 MNHEY, CDR2 SVGEGT. The CDR3 extends over 15 amino acids. CDR3 region: CASSYSGQGGMPQHF. CDR3 DNA: TGTGCCAGCAGTTACTCGGGACAGGGTGGGATGCCCCAGCATTTT.

The genes are TRBV20-1 and TRBJ1-5; 7 bases are shared with TRBD1. J lost 4 bases, V lost 5 bases, and 8 bases had no gene match. This CDR3 spans 14 amino acids. The germline gives CDR1 DFQATT, CDR2 SNEGSKA (reference sequence). CDR3 nucleotide sequence: TGCAGTGCTGGGAAGACAGGGTCAAATCAGCCCCAGCATTTT. Translation: CSAGKTGSNQPQHF.

There are a few counts of this clonotype. The chain carries TRBV2 and TRBJ2-4; D is possibly TRBD2 (5 bases). The V and J ends lost 1 base and 14 bases respectively, with 12 bases between them. The V gene's germline CDR1 is SNHLY and CDR2 FYNNEI. This CDR3 region has 12 residues. CDR3 bases: TGTGCCAGCAGTGAAGTAGAGGGATTGAAGTACTTC. Amino acids: CASSEVEGLKYF.

The rearrangement links TRBV4-1 to TRBJ2-7; 8 bases match TRBD1. J was trimmed by 4 bases and V by 0 bases; bases with no gene match: 5. The CDR3 length is 15 residues. In germline, CDR1 is MGHRA, CDR2 YSYEKL. CDR3 amino acids: CASSQDDGQGYEQYF. Here the CDR3 DNA reads TGCGCCAGCAGCCAAGATGACGGACAGGGTTACGAGCAGTACTTC.

The sample holds a few counts of this clonotype. The chain recombines TRBV7-9 with TRBJ2-5, with 7 positions matching TRBD1. Germline values: CDR1 SEHNR, CDR2 FQNEAQ (reference sequence). J gave up 3 bases and V 4 bases, and 8 bases lay outside the gene matches. The CDR3 sequence is 15 residues long. CDR3 region: CASSYQGQREETQYF. The CDR3 DNA follows: TGTGCCAGCAGCTATCAGGGACAGAGAGAAGAGACCCAGTACTTC.

V is TRBV6-2 or TRBV6-3 and J is TRBJ2-7; D unresolved. Trimming removed 2 bases from V and 0 bases from J, with 17 bases in between. The germline V gene encodes CDR1 MNHEY and CDR2 SVGEGT. This CDR3 comprises 17 residues. The CDR3 loop is CASSYTQVKISSYEQYF. CDR3 DNA: TGTGCCAGCAGTTACACCCAGGTGAAAATAAGCTCCTACGAGCAGTACTTC.

Notes on this clonotype: This clone may be a read error of a much larger clone one base away. The rearrangement uses TRBV20-1 and TRBJ2-3; 11 nucleotides align to TRBD2. The CDR3 consists of 15 residues. Germline V gene sequence: CDR1 DFQATT, CDR2 SNEGSKA (reference sequence). The V and J ends lost 5 bases and 5 bases, in that order; junction bases with no gene match: 9. DNA of the CDR3: TGCAGTGCTCCGACTAGCGGGGCTTTCATAGATACGCAGTATTTT. Its translation is CSAPTSGAFIDTQYF.

The chain couples TRBV6-1 to TRBJ1-6, with D possibly TRBD1 on 6 matching bases. Germline CDR1 is MNHNS and CDR2 is SASEGT. Trimming pared 6 bases from V and 2 bases from J, leaving 8 bases between. The CDR3 runs 14 residues. CDR3 in amino acids: CASRTGTYNSPLHF. The CDR3 region has the DNA TGTGCCAGCAGGACAGGAACCTATAATTCACCCCTCCACTTT.

This clonotype was observed a few times. This chain uses TRBV24-1 with TRBJ2-2, with TRBD2 as a possible D gene (5 bases). Germline CDR1 reads KGHDR; CDR2 reads SFDVKD. This CDR3 region has 14 residues. The germline V and J ends were trimmed by 5 bases and 4 bases, with 10 bases remaining between them. The CDR3 DNA follows: TGTGCCACCAGTGGCCGGACTGGCACCGGGGAGCTGTTTTTT. Its protein product is CATSGRTGTGELFF.

This clonotype was seen only a few times. The genes are TRBV20-1 and TRBJ2-1; D is unclear. Germline V gene lookup returns CDR1 DFQATT and CDR2 SNEGSKA (reference sequence). Trimming pared 3 bases from V and 6 bases from J, leaving 6 bases between. CDR3 length: 11 amino acids. The DNA of the CDR3 is TGCAGTGCTAGTAGGACCAATGAGCAGTTCTTC. Encoded protein: CSASRTNEQFF.

V usage is TRBV29-1 and J usage is TRBJ1-2, with 8 bases matching TRBD1. The CDR3 is 11 residues long. V dropped 7 bases and J dropped 6; count of bases not matched to a gene: 4. Germline assignment: CDR1 SQVTM and CDR2 ANQGSEA. This CDR3 is CSGLTGDGYTF. In DNA form, the CDR3 reads TGCAGCGGCCTGACAGGGGATGGCTACACCTTC. Looking up the rest from reference TRBV29-1 and TRBJ1-2 gives the full variable domain: SAVISQKPSRDICQRGTSLTIQCQVDSQVTMMFWYRQQPGQSLTLIATANQGSEATYESGFVIDKFPISRPNLTFSTLTVSNMSPEDSSIYLCSGLTGDGYTFGSGTRLTVV.

This clonotype came up a few times. J is TRBJ2-1 and V is TRBV7-3; no reliable D call. Germline CDR1 is SGHTA and CDR2 is FQGTGA. The CDR3 covers 14 residues. V lost 1 base, J lost 5 bases, and 9 bases lay in between. The CDR3 DNA is TGTGCCAGCAGCTTAATAGGCGGTGACAATGAGCAGTTCTTC. Its protein is CASSLIGGDNEQFF. Based on the CDR3 plus reference TRBV7-3 and TRBJ2-1, the full variable domain is GAGVSQTPSNKVTEKGKYVELRCDPISGHTALYWYRQSLGQGPEFLIYFQGTGAADDSGLPNDRFFAVRPEGSVSTLKIQRTERGDSAVYLCASSLIGGDNEQFFGPGTRLTVL.

The chain joins TRBV20-1 to TRBJ2-7, with 9 positions matching TRBD2. Unmatched junction bases numbered 3, after V lost 0 bases and J lost 0 bases. Germline V gives CDR1 DFQATT, CDR2 SNEGSKA (reference sequence). This CDR3 spans 15 amino acids. The CDR3 bases are TGCAGTGCTAGAGATAGCGGGGGTAGCTCCTACGAGCAGTACTTC. Its protein is CSARDSGGSSYEQYF.

The sample holds a few counts of this clonotype. This sequence joins TRBV19 and TRBJ2-1, with no clear D. V was shortened by 5 bases and J by 6 bases, with 17 bases between the two germline ends. The CDR3 length is 15 residues. Germline CDR1 LNHDA, CDR2 SQIVND (reference sequence). The CDR3 spells CASSGARNLGNEQFF. The CDR3 DNA reads TGTGCCAGTAGTGGTGCTAGGAACCTGGGCAATGAGCAGTTCTTC.

This clonotype was observed a few times. An end of the junction does not agree with germline; a read error may underlie this. The chain is built from TRBV19 and TRBJ1-1; unclear D gene. Germline-derived CDR1 and CDR2 are LNHDA and SQIVND (reference sequence). CDR3 size: 14 residues. Written as DNA, the CDR3 is TGTGCCAGTAGTGTTAGCGGTATGAACGCTGAAGCTTTCTTT. It is translated as CASSVSGMNAEAFF.

This clonotype has a handful of counts. V and J are TRBV7-7 and TRBJ2-5; D unresolved. The CDR3 length is 13 residues. The germline V gene encodes CDR1 SSHAT and CDR2 FNYEAQ (reference sequence). With 5 bases removed from V and 5 bases from J, the gap between germline ends came to 12 bases. The CDR3 reads CASSPNLGETQYF. The CDR3 region has the DNA TGTGCCAGCAGCCCTAATCTTGGGGAGACCCAGTACTTC.

The chain employs TRBV11-2 and TRBJ1-2; D call uncertain. The length of the CDR3 is 13 residues. Germline V lookup: CDR1 SGHAT, CDR2 FQNNGV. V lost 5 bases, J lost 4 bases, and 11 bases lay in between. CDR3 sequence reads: CASSPRKLYGYTF. For the CDR3, the DNA is TGTGCCAGCAGCCCCCGGAAACTCTATGGCTACACCTTC.

The chain uses TRBV12-5 and TRBJ2-1, with D possibly matching TRBD2 (6 bases). This CDR3 has 14 amino acids. The ends were cut back, 7 bases at V and 0 bases at J, with 10 bases in the middle. The germline V gene encodes CDR1 LGHNT and CDR2 FRNRAP. CDR3: CASAGVISYNEQFF. The DNA for the CDR3 is TGTGCTAGTGCGGGAGTTATCTCCTACAATGAGCAGTTCTTC.

A few counts support this clonotype. This chain joins TRBV28 and TRBJ1-1; D is possibly TRBD1 (6 bases). Germline loops: CDR1 MDHEN, CDR2 SYDVKM. The CDR3 totals 13 residues. With 6 bases removed from V and 7 bases from J, the gap between germline ends came to 15 bases. CDR3 region: CASSQVGAVEAFF. For the CDR3, the DNA is TGTGCCAGCAGCCAGGTGGGGGCAGTTGAAGCTTTCTTT.